These T cell receptor beta chains were read from a single sample in a study of a mutant IDH1 vaccine in newly diagnosed glioma. The repertoire was sequenced with immunoSEQ multiplex PCR; TCRdb's copy has only in-frame clones and lacks some. The data hold just under 80,000 clones, with around 90% observed a single time. Their specific antigens are unknown. The specimen comprised PBMCs, sampled from a glioma patient whose treatment included an IDH1 peptide vaccine. The receptors were sampled from a woman aged 45-59 years with glioma. Both conserved end residues are part of each CDR3. D genes are given only for firm matches. The listing skips clone size in some rows; elsewhere it reads once, few, many or a size class.

v_gene	j_gene	d_gene	abundance	CDR3aa	CDR3nt
TRBV5-5	TRBJ1-3	TRBD1	.	CASSLEDRAGNTIYF	TGTGCCAGCAGCTTGGAGGACAGGGCCGGAAACACCATATATTTT
TRBV27	TRBJ1-6	.	.	CASSQRGGSSYNSPLHF	TGTGCCAGCAGTCAACGGGGGGGGAGCTCCTATAATTCACCCCTCCACTTT
TRBV6-6	TRBJ2-3	.	once	CASRFLGDSTDTQYF	TGTGCCAGCAGATTCTTGGGGGACAGCACAGATACGCAGTATTTT
TRBV4-1	TRBJ2-3	.	.	CASSQGMGGWGTDTQYF	TGCGCCAGCAGCCAAGGGATGGGGGGATGGGGCACAGATACGCAGTATTTT
TRBV11-3	TRBJ2-1	TRBD2	.	CASSWGSGRGGNEQFF	TGTGCCAGCAGCTGGGGAAGCGGGAGAGGGGGTAATGAGCAGTTCTTC
TRBV28	TRBJ1-5	TRBD1	.	CAIHRGGYQPQHF	TGTGCCATCCACAGGGGTGGGTATCAGCCCCAGCATTTT
TRBV27	TRBJ1-1	.	.	CASSLSAGMNTEAFF	TGTGCCAGCAGTTTATCTGCAGGCATGAACACTGAAGCTTTCTTT
TRBV19	TRBJ1-5	.	.	CASSISGPQPQHF	TGTGCCAGTAGTATCTCGGGACCTCAGCCCCAGCATTTT
TRBV5-4	TRBJ2-1	.	.	CASSLRSPRGPNDNEQFF	TGTGCCAGCAGCTTGAGATCCCCAAGGGGACCAAATGACAATGAGCAGTTCTTC
TRBV7-9	TRBJ1-3	.	.	CASSRGVLSGNTIYF	TGTGCCAGCAGCCGAGGGGTCCTCTCTGGAAACACCATATATTTT
TRBV10-3	TRBJ1-3	.	.	CAGSPGQGSGNTIYF	TGTGCCGGGTCCCCCGGACAAGGCTCTGGAAACACCATATATTTT
TRBV27	TRBJ2-1	TRBD1	.	CASSLNRGRLVIF	TGTGCCAGCAGTTTGAACAGGGGGCGCCTCGTGATCTTC
TRBV11-2	TRBJ2-7	TRBD2	.	CASSSVAGGPVEQYF	TGTGCCAGCAGCTCCGTAGCGGGAGGGCCGGTTGAGCAGTACTTC
TRBV28	TRBJ1-5	.	.	CASSLVGGQPQHF	TGTGCCAGCAGTTTAGTCGGGGGCCAGCCCCAGCATTTT
TRBV11-2	TRBJ2-7	.	.	CASSLGQTYEQYF	TGTGCCAGCAGCTTAGGGCAGACCTACGAGCAGTACTTC
TRBV11-2	TRBJ2-3	TRBD1	.	CASSLEGLGQGTGDTQYF	TGTGCCAGCAGCTTAGAAGGCTTGGGACAGGGGACGGGAGATACGCAGTATTTT
TRBV27	TRBJ1-2	TRBD1	.	CASSPPGQGWGGYTF	TGTGCCAGCAGTCCTCCGGGACAGGGATGGGGTGGCTACACCTTC
TRBV4-1	TRBJ1-2	.	.	CASSQGNGQGTGYTF	TGCGCCAGCAGCCAAGGGAACGGGCAGGGGACTGGCTACACCTTC
TRBV30	TRBJ1-3	.	.	CAWSVSSSGNTIYF	TGTGCCTGGAGTGTATCCTCGAGCGGAAACACCATATATTTT
TRBV21-1	TRBJ2-7	.	.	CASSKIGGLSYEQYF	TGTGCCAGCAGCAAAATCGGGGGACTCTCCTACGAGCAGTACTTC
TRBV28	TRBJ2-5	TRBD2	once	CASSSPTGGSETQYF	TGTGCCAGCAGTTCCCCCACGGGAGGGTCGGAGACCCAGTACTTC
TRBV23-1	TRBJ2-7	.	once	CASSQSTGSLDEQYF	TGCGCCAGCAGTCAATCCACAGGGTCCTTAGACGAGCAGTACTTC
TRBV9	TRBJ2-1	TRBD2	.	CASSVDGRDNEQFF	TGTGCCAGCAGCGTAGACGGGAGGGACAATGAGCAGTTCTTC
TRBV28	TRBJ2-7	.	.	CASSLTLSYEQYF	TGTGCCAGCAGTTTGACTCTTTCCTACGAGCAGTACTTC
TRBV7-8	TRBJ2-1	TRBD1	.	CASSSSTGAYNEQFF	TGTGCCAGCAGCTCTTCGACAGGGGCCTACAATGAGCAGTTCTTC
TRBV7-2	TRBJ2-7	TRBD2	.	CASQPGLAGTYEQYF	TGTGCCAGCCAACCGGGACTAGCGGGAACCTACGAGCAGTACTTC
TRBV28	TRBJ2-3	TRBD2	.	CASSFSAGGADTQYF	TGTGCCAGCAGTTTCTCAGCGGGAGGGGCAGATACGCAGTATTTT
TRBV5-1	TRBJ1-1	.	.	CASSATGSTEAFF	TGCGCCAGCAGTGCAACAGGTTCCACTGAAGCTTTCTTT
TRBV28	TRBJ2-7	.	.	CASSRLDSLRREQYF	TGTGCCAGCAGCCGTTTGGACTCGCTTCGGCGAGAGCAGTACTTC
TRBV7-2	TRBJ2-1	.	few	CASSLYSEQFF	TGTGCCAGCAGCTTATATAGTGAGCAGTTCTTC
TRBV19	TRBJ2-7	.	.	CASSPTGHLYEQYF	TGTGCCAGTAGTCCTACGGGACACCTGTACGAGCAGTACTTC
TRBV5-1	TRBJ2-2	TRBD1	.	CASQGQGASGELFF	TGCGCCAGCCAAGGACAGGGGGCGTCCGGGGAGCTGTTTTTT
TRBV5-4	TRBJ2-3	TRBD2	.	CASSPGAPSGATDTQYF	TGTGCCAGCAGCCCCGGGGCCCCTAGCGGTGCCACAGATACGCAGTATTTT
TRBV18	TRBJ1-1	TRBD1	.	CASSPPKAGGEVTEAFF	TGTGCCAGCTCACCACCGAAGGCAGGGGGCGAGGTAACTGAAGCTTTCTTT
TRBV7-9	TRBJ2-3	TRBD1	.	CAIRTGLSTDTQYF	TGTGCCATAAGGACAGGCTTAAGCACAGATACGCAGTATTTT
TRBV28	TRBJ2-3	TRBD2	.	CASSRARLALTDTQYF	TGTGCCAGCAGCCGGGCGCGACTAGCGCTCACAGATACGCAGTATTTT
TRBV4-1	TRBJ1-2	.	.	CASSHPGQIGGRFSGYTF	TGCGCCAGCAGCCATCCCGGACAGATTGGTGGGCGTTTTTCTGGCTACACCTTC
TRBV30	TRBJ2-5	.	.	CAWSAGQYVETQYF	TGTGCCTGGAGTGCCGGACAGTACGTGGAGACCCAGTACTTC
TRBV7-7	TRBJ2-1	.	.	CASSSGTPGSYNEQFF	TGTGCTAGCAGCTCAGGAACGCCGGGATCCTACAATGAGCAGTTCTTC